Below, one TCR beta chain is given with its context. Its antigen is unknown. MiXCR, run by TCRdb on the reads, gives a single entry per CDR3 protein. Of approximately 110,000 distinct CDR3 sequences listed, roughly 40% are singletons. These data are taken from a study of T cell repertoires in cytomegalovirus infection. V shed 1 base and J shed 5 bases, with 13 bases lying between them. CDR3 length equals 15 residues. Germline CDR1 and CDR2: SEHNR and FQNEAQ (reference sequence). The chain recombines TRBV7-9 with TRBJ2-3, with D possibly being TRBD2 (7 bases). Sequencing was performed on CD8+ T cells from cultured PBMCs, taken from culture after CMV antigen stimulation. The receptor's source is a human donor in good health (CMV status not recorded). Some clones in this sample may be carry-over from other donors' samples. CDR3 in amino acids: CASSLVGGQGDTQYF. In DNA form, the CDR3 reads TGTGCCAGCAGCTTAGTCGGGGGGCAGGGAGATACGCAGTATTTT.